The 19 T cell receptor beta chains presented below share a single source sample, sequenced in a study of CD8 T cells in Susac syndrome. When the RNA was reverse transcribed, random hexamers were used with an input of roughly 0.5 to 1 ug. TCRdb re-derived calls from the immunoSEQ multiplex PCR reads in MiXCR, one entry per CDR3 protein. The sample shows 210,000 or so distinct CDR3 sequences, 85% to 95% of them seen only once. The sequenced sample was CD4+ T cells from PBMCs. These TCRs come from a human donor with Susac syndrome.

V is TRBV2 and J is TRBJ2-1; TRBD1 matches 8 bases. V lost 9 bases and J lost 7; bases outside the gene matches: 14. This CDR3 is built from 15 residues. Germline V CDR1 and CDR2: SNHLY, FYNNEI. The CDR3, as DNA: TGTGCCAGGGGTGGTTCAGGGGGCGGAGGGAATGAGCAGTTCTTC. Protein: CARGGSGGGGNEQFF.

This chain joins TRBV5-4 and TRBJ1-6; D not certain. V lost 0 bases, J lost 7 bases, and 5 bases lay in between. The CDR3 consists of 13 residues. Germline V gene sequence: CDR1 SGHNT, CDR2 YYREEE (reference sequence). The CDR3 spells CASSLGRNSPLHF. In DNA form, the CDR3 reads TGTGCCAGCAGCTTGGGGCGAAATTCACCCCTCCACTTT.

The chain uses TRBV7-9 and TRBJ1-3; D not resolved. Trimming stripped 3 bases from V and 2 bases from J, with 8 bases between. The CDR3 has 14 amino acids. Germline lookup yields CDR1 SEHNR and CDR2 FQNEAQ (reference sequence). The CDR3 spells CASSFGAPGNTIYF. CDR3 sequence (DNA): TGTGCCAGCAGCTTTGGTGCCCCTGGAAACACCATATATTTT.

The chain joins TRBV7-9 to TRBJ1-4; 8 bases fit TRBD1. Germline V CDR1 and CDR2: SEHNR, FQNEAQ (reference sequence). The CDR3 length is 14 residues. V dropped 11 bases and J dropped 0; count of bases not matched to a gene: 5. The CDR3 nucleotides are TGTGCCGGAGGACAGGGAACAACTAATGAAAAACTGTTTTTT. Protein product: CAGGQGTTNEKLFF.

A single count supports this clonotype. This chain uses TRBV19 with TRBJ2-6; D is perhaps TRBD2 (6 bases). The CDR3 covers 16 residues. CDR1 LNHDA and CDR2 SQIVND come from the germline V gene (reference sequence). Trimming stripped 3 bases from V and 1 base from J, with 10 bases between. CDR3 sequence reads: CASSMDGGSGANVLTF. CDR3 coding DNA: TGTGCCAGTAGTATGGACGGGGGTTCTGGGGCCAACGTCCTGACTTTC.

The rearrangement uses TRBV19 and TRBJ2-7, with a possible D match to TRBD1 (6 bases). CDR3 length equals 14 residues. Germline assignment: CDR1 LNHDA and CDR2 SQIVND (reference sequence). Between the trimmed V and J ends, which lost 1 base and 2 bases, there was a span of 9 bases. CDR3 nucleotides: TGTGCCAGTAGTATAGTACAGGGAACCTACGAGCAGTACTTC. It translates to CASSIVQGTYEQYF.

The genes are TRBV7-2 and TRBJ2-7; D unresolved. Germline lookup yields CDR1 SGHTA and CDR2 FQGNSA. CDR3 length: 13 residues. The V and J ends lost 1 base and 4 bases respectively, with 8 bases between them. The CDR3 coding sequence is TGTGCCAGCAGCTTAGGAAAGGGATACGAGCAGTACTTC. Amino acids: CASSLGKGYEQYF.

The V gene is TRBV30, the J gene TRBJ2-1; 7 bases align to TRBD1. V lost 1 base and J lost 14; bases outside the gene matches: 8. The CDR3 has 12 residues. Germline CDR1 is GTSNPN and CDR2 is SVGIG (reference sequence). The CDR3 DNA reads as TGTGCCTGGAGTGGACAGGGATTAGTTAAGTTCTTC. As protein: CAWSGQGLVKFF.

The chain links TRBV7-2 to TRBJ2-2; possible D gene TRBD1, 6 bases. V was clipped by 6 bases and J by 3 bases, with 23 bases between them. The germline V gene encodes CDR1 SGHTA and CDR2 FQGNSA. The CDR3 extends over 18 amino acids. The DNA of the CDR3 is TGTGCCAGCAGATACAGATCCCGAACAGGGCTCGACACCGGGGAGCTGTTTTTT. It codes for CASRYRSRTGLDTGELFF. Complete variable domain (other parts from reference TRBV7-2 and TRBJ2-2): GAGVSQSPSNKVTEKGKDVELRCDPISGHTALYWYRQSLGQGLEFLIYFQGNSAPDKSGLPSDRFSAERTGGSVSTLTIQRTQQEDSAVYLCASRYRSRTGLDTGELFFGEGSRLTVL.

This rearrangement joins TRBV5-4 to TRBJ1-2; 7 nucleotides line up with TRBD1. This CDR3 region has 15 residues. Germline assignment: CDR1 SGHNT and CDR2 YYREEE (reference sequence). The V segment lost 2 bases and the J segment 4 bases; nucleotides outside the gene matches: 8. This CDR3 reads CASSLNRGSFYGYTF. The CDR3 bases are TGTGCCAGCAGCTTAAACAGGGGAAGCTTCTATGGCTACACCTTC.

CDR3 residues: CASSQDLHFGGADTQYF. For the CDR3, the DNA is TGCGCCAGCAGCCAAGATCTACACTTCGGAGGCGCAGATACGCAGTATTTT. V and J are TRBV4-3 and TRBJ2-3; D might be TRBD2 (5 bases). The germline V and J ends were trimmed by 0 bases and 4 bases, with 17 bases remaining between them. CDR1 LGHNA and CDR2 YSLEER come from the germline V gene. The CDR3 has 17 amino acids.

The V gene is TRBV20-1, the J gene TRBJ2-5, with 7 bases aligning to TRBD1. The V gene end was trimmed by 3 bases and the J gene end by 2 bases; junction bases not matched to a gene: 3. CDR3 length equals 13 residues. The germline V gene has CDR1 DFQATT and CDR2 SNEGSKA (reference sequence). The CDR3 DNA reads TGCAGTGCTAGGGGGACAGTTCAAGAGACCCAGTACTTC. Its translation is CSARGTVQETQYF.

The CDR3 sequence is CSATRAPTDTQYF. The CDR3 bases are TGCAGTGCCACCCGAGCACCCACAGATACGCAGTATTTT. The chain uses TRBV20-1 and TRBJ2-3; D ambiguous. CDR3 length: 13 residues. CDR1 and CDR2 from the germline V gene are DFQATT and SNEGSKA (reference sequence). V was cut by 6 bases and J by 2 bases, with 12 bases left in between.

The V gene is TRBV5-6, the J gene TRBJ1-2; D may be TRBD1 (6 bases). The ends were cut back, 3 bases at V and 9 bases at J, with 21 bases in the middle. CDR1 is SGHDT, CDR2 YYEEEE, per germline. The CDR3 totals 15 residues. CDR3 region: CASSSSSGHLFRYTF. The CDR3 region has the DNA TGTGCCAGCAGCTCCTCCTCGGGACACCTTTTTCGCTACACCTTC.

The V and J genes are TRBV5-1 and TRBJ1-1, with D unresolved. The CDR3 sequence is 15 residues long. CDR1 is SGHRS and CDR2 is YFSETQ in the germline V gene. V gave up 0 bases and J gave up 0 bases, with 9 bases separating them. CDR3 in DNA: TGCGCCAGCAGCTTGGGATCGGGGATGAACACTGAAGCTTTCTTT. This encodes CASSLGSGMNTEAFF.

CDR3 coding DNA: TGTGCCAGCAGCGCCCCCGGGGCCCATTCAGCCTATGGCTACACCTTC. Translation gives CASSAPGAHSAYGYTF. The chain links TRBV7-2 to TRBJ1-2, with D possibly matching TRBD1 (5 bases). V was trimmed by 5 bases and J by 4 bases, leaving 20 bases between them. Germline loops: CDR1 SGHTA, CDR2 FQGNSA. The CDR3 contains 16 residues.

The chain joins TRBV7-2 to TRBJ2-3; D uncertain. V lost 4 bases, J lost 4 bases, and 12 bases lay in between. The germline V gene has CDR1 SGHTA and CDR2 FQGNSA. The CDR3 is 14 residues long. The CDR3 here is CASSSSNRADTQYF. CDR3 coding DNA: TGTGCCAGCAGCTCGTCTAATAGGGCAGATACGCAGTATTTT.

V usage is TRBV20-1 and J usage is TRBJ2-5; 7 nucleotides line up with TRBD2. After removal of 0 bases from V and 4 bases from J, the junction contained 8 bases not matched to a gene. The CDR3 contains 15 residues. CDR1 is DFQATT, CDR2 SNEGSKA, per germline (reference sequence). The CDR3: CSARDGTTMRETQYF. DNA of the CDR3: TGCAGTGCTAGAGATGGGACTACCATGCGAGAGACCCAGTACTTC.

The genes are TRBV20-1 and TRBJ1-2, with D unresolved. The CDR3 is 11 residues long. Trimming stripped 6 bases from V and 8 bases from J, with 13 bases between. Germline V lookup: CDR1 DFQATT, CDR2 SNEGSKA (reference sequence). The CDR3 here is CSAGAPGGYTF. In DNA, the CDR3 is TGCAGTGCCGGCGCCCCCGGAGGCTACACCTTC.